This passage covers 24 T cell receptor beta chains from one sample sequenced in a study of cytomegalovirus exposure and HLA in healthy donors. Primers for the PCR totalled 60 Vbeta and 13 Jbeta. Sequencing used immunoSEQ multiplex PCR; TCRdb keeps in-frame clones, though not all of them. The table lists 150,000 or so clones, approximately 80% of them singletons, with over 10% in the top ten. Specimen: PBMCs. The receptors stem from a young man in good health and CMV-seropositive.

The chain is built from TRBV28 and TRBJ1-1; possible D gene TRBD1, 5 bases. The CDR3 is 15 residues long. The V gene lost 2 bases and the J gene lost 3 bases, with 13 bases spanning the gap. CDR1 is MDHEN and CDR2 is SYDVKM in the germline V gene. The CDR3 DNA sequence: TGTGCCAGCAGTTTAATGGGCAGGGAGGACACTGAAGCTTTCTTT. It is translated as CASSLMGREDTEAFF.

J is TRBJ2-5 and V is TRBV9, with 9 bases fitting TRBD1. The J call may be faulty, since TRBJ2-7 better matches the DNA end. The germline V gene encodes CDR1 SGDLS and CDR2 YYNGEE. The CDR3 consists of 13 residues. The DNA of the CDR3 is TGTGCCAGCAGCTTAGGGACAGGGTACGAGCAGTACTTC. Its protein product is CASSLGTGYEQYF.

The genes are TRBV7-5 and TRBJ1-4; the D call of TRBD1 is as the table states it, not checked on the DNA. TRBV7-5 is a recognized pseudogene. This CDR3 region has 14 residues. The CDR3 DNA is TGTGCCAGAAGCTTAGGGGGGGACAGTGAAAAACTGTTTTTT. Residues: CARSLGGDSEKLFF.

The CDR3 reads CASSFGRAGELFF. Written as DNA, the CDR3 is TGTGCCAGCAGTTTCGGGCGGGCGGGGGAGCTGTTTTTT. The V gene is TRBV6-1, the J gene TRBJ2-2; a weak D match, TRBD2 (5 bases). The ends were cut back, 5 bases at V and 8 bases at J, with 12 bases in the middle. CDR3 length equals 13 residues. Germline V gene lookup returns CDR1 MNHNS and CDR2 SASEGT.

This clone turned up a few times. The gene calls are TRBV5-8 and TRBJ2-1; 8 bases line up with TRBD1. The V segment lost 1 base and the J segment 8 bases; nucleotides outside the gene matches: 5. The CDR3 totals 14 residues. CDR1 is SGHTS, CDR2 YDEGEE, per germline. The CDR3 region is CASSLRDRRDEQFF. The CDR3 DNA reads as TGTGCCAGCAGCTTGCGGGACAGGAGGGATGAGCAGTTCTTC.

As concerns this clone: The junction shows a germline mismatch at one end, possibly a read error. The V and J genes are TRBV7-9 and TRBJ2-2; 8 bases map to TRBD2. The germline V gene has CDR1 SEHNR and CDR2 FQNEAQ (reference sequence). The CDR3 has 14 residues. The CDR3 loop reads CSSSLGLAFGELFF. CDR3 in DNA: TGTTCCAGCAGCTTAGGACTAGCCTTCGGGGAGCTGTTTTTT. Combining the CDR3 with reference TRBV7-9 and TRBJ2-2 gives the whole variable domain DTGVSQNPRHKITKRGQNVTFRCDPISEHNRLYWYRQTLGQGPEFLTYFQNEAQLEKSRLLSDRFSAERPKGSFSTLEIQRTEQGDSAMYLCSSSLGLAFGELFFGEGSRLTVL.

This clone is a singleton in its sample. This sequence joins TRBV2 and TRBJ2-5; TRBD1 matches 9 bases. V lost 4 bases and J lost 4; bases outside the gene matches: 4. Per the germline V gene, CDR1 is SNHLY and CDR2 is FYNNEI. This CDR3 spans 14 amino acids. CDR3 sequence reads: CASSASTGGETQYF. The DNA of the CDR3 is TGTGCCAGCAGTGCCTCGACAGGGGGAGAGACCCAGTACTTC. Based on the CDR3 plus reference TRBV2 and TRBJ2-5, the full variable domain is EPEVTQTPSHQVTQMGQEVILRCVPISNHLYFYWYRQILGQKVEFLVSFYNNEISEKSEIFDDQFSVERPDGSNFTLKIRSTKLEDSAMYFCASSASTGGETQYFGPGTRLLVL.

This chain links TRBV2 with TRBJ2-5; perhaps TRBD2 as D (5 bases). CDR3 length equals 15 residues. Germline V gene data show CDR1 as SNHLY and CDR2 as FYNNEI. The ends were cut back, 9 bases at V and 2 bases at J, with 19 bases in the middle. This CDR3 reads CARRRRPKAQETQYF. The CDR3, as DNA: TGTGCCAGAAGGAGGCGGCCGAAAGCTCAAGAGACCCAGTACTTC.

V usage is TRBV28 and J usage is TRBJ2-2; possible D gene TRBD2, 6 bases. The CDR3 is made up of 15 amino acids. The V and J ends lost 2 bases and 4 bases respectively, with 11 bases between them. Germline CDR1 and CDR2: MDHEN and SYDVKM. CDR3 sequence reads: CASSLVMGGTGELFF. DNA for the CDR3: TGTGCCAGCAGTTTAGTGATGGGGGGCACCGGGGAGCTGTTTTTT.

Turning to this clone: Additional DNA sequences in this sample encode the identical CDR3. The chain links TRBV19 to TRBJ2-5, with 7 nucleotides matching TRBD2. CDR1 is LNHDA and CDR2 is SQIVND in the germline V gene (reference sequence). The CDR3 extends over 14 amino acids. Trimming took 8 bases from V and 5 from J; bases not matched to a gene: 11. The CDR3 here is CASGLTGRGETQYF. As DNA, the CDR3 is TGTGCCAGTGGACTTACGGGGAGGGGCGAGACCCAGTACTTC.

Written as DNA, the CDR3 is TGCGCCAGCAGCTTTTACAGGGGGGACGGAGGCTACACCTTC. Translated: CASSFYRGDGGYTF. The V call is TRBV4-1, the J call TRBJ1-2, with TRBD1 matching over 8 bases. CDR3 length: 14 residues. With V trimmed by 5 bases and J by 8 bases, 10 bases remained unmatched. Germline V gene lookup returns CDR1 MGHRA and CDR2 YSYEKL.

The chain employs TRBV10-3 and TRBJ1-2; TRBD1 matches at 7 bases. Unmatched junction bases numbered 8, after V lost 6 bases and J lost 4 bases. The CDR3 consists of 14 residues. The germline V gene encodes CDR1 ENHRY and CDR2 SYGVKD. The DNA of the CDR3 is TGTGCCATCAGAGGAACAGGGGTGGGCTATGGCTACACCTTC. Translation gives CAIRGTGVGYGYTF.

The CDR3 here is CASSTSGESSYEQYF. In DNA form, the CDR3 reads TGTGCCAGCAGCACTAGCGGGGAGAGCTCCTACGAGCAGTACTTC. The V gene is TRBV11-2, the J gene TRBJ2-7; 10 nucleotides match TRBD2. The CDR3 contains 15 residues. The germline V gene encodes CDR1 SGHAT and CDR2 FQNNGV. V shed 5 bases, J shed 0 bases, and the junction held 4 bases outside the gene matches.

The chain employs TRBV7-2 and TRBJ1-1; TRBD1 matches 7 bases. CDR3 size: 14 residues. The V segment lost 6 bases and the J segment 0 bases; nucleotides outside the gene matches: 4. CDR1 SGHTA and CDR2 FQGNSA come from the germline V gene. The CDR3, as DNA: TGTGCCAGCAGTCAACAGGGGATGAACACTGAAGCTTTCTTT. This sequence encodes CASSQQGMNTEAFF. The entire variable domain, with the rest obtained from reference TRBV7-2 and TRBJ1-1, is as follows: GAGVSQSPSNKVTEKGKDVELRCDPISGHTALYWYRQSLGQGLEFLIYFQGNSAPDKSGLPSDRFSAERTGGSVSTLTIQRTQQEDSAVYLCASSQQGMNTEAFFGQGTRLTVV.

The chain couples TRBV5-8 to TRBJ1-5, with TRBD1 matching 9 bases. Germline V gene sequence: CDR1 SGHTS, CDR2 YDEGEE. The CDR3 spans 15 residues. With 4 bases clipped from V and 6 bases from J, the junction kept 8 bases outside the gene matches. The CDR3 is CASSMGQGLTQPQHF. CDR3 bases: TGTGCCAGCAGCATGGGACAGGGTTTGACTCAGCCCCAGCATTTT.

The V gene is TRBV6-6, the J gene TRBJ1-1; D not resolved. Germline values: CDR1 MNHNY, CDR2 SVGAGI (reference sequence). The V gene lost 3 bases and the J gene lost 2 bases, with 10 bases spanning the gap. This CDR3 contains 14 residues. CDR3 amino acids: CASSYLGSNTEAFF. The CDR3 nucleotides are TGTGCCAGCAGTTATTTAGGGAGTAACACTGAAGCTTTCTTT.

The chain carries TRBV7-3 and TRBJ2-3, with 9 bases that match TRBD2. The CDR3 consists of 15 residues. Unmatched junction bases numbered 5, after V lost 3 bases and J lost 4 bases. Germline CDR1 SGHTA, CDR2 FQGTGA. Here the CDR3 DNA reads TGTGCCAGCAGCTTCGCGGGAGGGTCGGCAGATACGCAGTATTTT. Translating gives CASSFAGGSADTQYF.

The chain is built from TRBV28 and TRBJ2-5; 7 bases match TRBD2. The CDR3 totals 15 residues. Germline V gives CDR1 MDHEN, CDR2 SYDVKM. With 8 bases clipped from V and 5 bases from J, the junction kept 14 bases outside the gene matches. The CDR3 bases are TGTGCCAGCGGCTATGAGGCGGGAGTATACGAGACCCAGTACTTC. It encodes CASGYEAGVYETQYF.

This sequence joins TRBV10-3 and TRBJ2-2; perhaps TRBD1 as D (6 bases). The V and J ends lost 3 bases and 7 bases respectively, with 15 bases between them. The CDR3 runs 15 residues. The germline CDR1 and CDR2 sequences are ENHRY and SYGVKD. The CDR3 DNA reads TGTGCCATCAGTGATGCGATTGAAGGGGGCGGGGAGCTGTTTTTT. Its protein product is CAISDAIEGGGELFF.

This clone was picked up a small number of times. The rearrangement joins TRBV7-8 to TRBJ2-7; D is uncertain. V was shortened by 3 bases and J by 0 bases, with 6 bases between the two germline ends. This CDR3 has 13 amino acids. Germline assignment: CDR1 SGHVS and CDR2 FQNEAQ. This CDR3 is CASSLSASYEQYF. CDR3 nucleotides: TGTGCCAGCAGCTTGAGCGCCTCCTACGAGCAGTACTTC.

The chain is built from TRBV29-1 and TRBJ2-1, with 8 bases that match TRBD2. CDR3 length: 13 amino acids. After removal of 4 bases from V and 5 bases from J, the junction contained 4 bases not matched to a gene. Germline values: CDR1 SQVTM, CDR2 ANQGSEA. The CDR3 coding sequence is TGCAGCGTTGGACTAGCGAACGACAATGAGCAGTTCTTC. Translated: CSVGLANDNEQFF.

The chain uses TRBV27 and TRBJ1-1; 8 bases align to TRBD1. The CDR3 spans 16 residues. V lost 4 bases and J lost 2; bases outside the gene matches: 9. Germline assignment: CDR1 MNHEY and CDR2 SMNVEV (reference sequence). Here the CDR3 DNA reads TGTGCCAGCAGTTCGACTCGACAGGGGATTAACACTGAAGCTTTCTTT. Residues: CASSSTRQGINTEAFF.

The rearrangement uses TRBV20-1 and TRBJ2-7; D remains unclear. The V end was cut by 0 bases, the J end by 6 bases, with 6 bases between. The germline CDR1 and CDR2 sequences are DFQATT and SNEGSKA (reference sequence). The CDR3 contains 11 residues. The CDR3 loop is CSARENSEQYF. The CDR3 region has the DNA TGCAGTGCTAGAGAAAATAGCGAGCAGTACTTC.

The CDR3 DNA reads as TGTGCCAGCAGCTTAGAGTTGGGTTGGCAGGCCCACTCTGGAAACACCATATATTTT. Encoded protein: CASSLELGWQAHSGNTIYF. The chain links TRBV7-9 to TRBJ1-3, with D unclear. This CDR3 is built from 19 residues. Trimming took off 1 base at V and 0 bases at J, with 19 bases between the two ends. The germline V gene encodes CDR1 SEHNR and CDR2 FQNEAQ (reference sequence).